Listed below are T cell receptor beta chains from one sample, sequenced in a study of T cells after yellow fever vaccination. TCRdb recomputed calls from the 5' RACE reads with MiXCR, one row per CDR3 protein. This sample has 500,000 to 650,000 distinct CDR3 sequences, with roughly a sixth found just once. The sample here was PBMCs, taken more than 4 days after the first yellow fever vaccination. The receptor set was obtained from a man in his late teens or twenties who received the YFV17D yellow fever vaccine. The CDR3 runs from the conserved cysteine through the conserved F or W. D genes are given only for firm matches. Size tells how often a clone was seen (once, few, many) or the class of an expanded clone, and some rows leave it out.

v_call	clone_size	j_call	d_call	cdr3_nt	cdr3_aa
TRBV6-1	few	TRBJ1-1	TRBD1	TGTGCCAGCAGTGAGCCGGGACAGGGGTGGGGCAACACTGAAGCTTTCTTT	CASSEPGQGWGNTEAFF
TRBV7-6	many	TRBJ2-1	NA	TGTGCCAGCAGCACCAACAATGAGCAGTTCTTC	CASSTNNEQFF
TRBV14	few	TRBJ1-2	TRBD1	TGTGCCAGCAGCCAGCAGGACAGGTACTCAGCCGGCTACACCTTC	CASSQQDRYSAGYTF
TRBV7-9	NA	TRBJ2-1	NA	TGTGCCAGCAGCTTTTCGTGGTACAGGGAGACCTACAATGAGCAGTTCTTC	CASSFSWYRETYNEQFF
TRBV12-3/TRBV12-4	few	TRBJ2-1	NA	TGTGCCAGCAGTACCCCCCTAGGGTACGACAATGAGCAGTTCTTC	CASSTPLGYDNEQFF
TRBV7-9	few	TRBJ1-2	NA	TGTGCCAGCAGCTTAGGAGGACAGAACGGCTACACCTTC	CASSLGGQNGYTF
TRBV6-2/TRBV6-3	few	TRBJ2-1	NA	TGTGCCAGCAGGCGCGTCGCACCCTACAATGAGCAGTTCTTC	CASRRVAPYNEQFF
TRBV14	NA	TRBJ1-1	NA	TGTGCCAGCAGCCAAGTCCAAAAAAACACTGAAGCTTTCTTT	CASSQVQKNTEAFF
TRBV7-2	NA	TRBJ2-2	NA	TGTGCCAGCAGCTTAGGGACGTGGGGCACCGGGGAGCTGTTTTTT	CASSLGTWGTGELFF
TRBV5-1	once	TRBJ2-7	NA	TGCGCCAGCAGCTTGGGGCTTGGACTGGGCAGCTACGAGCAGTACTTC	CASSLGLGLGSYEQYF
TRBV29-1	few	TRBJ1-1	NA	TGCAGCGTTGAACCGACAGGAGCAAACACTGAAGCTTTCTTT	CSVEPTGANTEAFF
TRBV14	many	TRBJ1-1	NA	TGTGCCAGCAGCCAAGCGAGGACTGAAGCTTTCTTT	CASSQARTEAFF
TRBV12-3/TRBV12-4	few	TRBJ1-5	NA	TGTGCCAGCACTGGAGTAGGCAGGGACCAGCCCCAGCATTTT	CASTGVGRDQPQHF
TRBV4-3	few	TRBJ1-1	NA	TGCGCCAGCAGCCAAGATTTAGCAAGGACTGAAGCTTTCTTT	CASSQDLARTEAFF
TRBV10-1	NA	TRBJ2-3	NA	TGCGCCAGCAGTGAAAATCTCGCTAGCGCAGATACGCAGTATTTT	CASSENLASADTQYF
TRBV3-1	few	TRBJ2-1	NA	TGTGCCAGCAGCCAAGATGGTGGGGTAGGCTACAATGAGCAGTTCTTC	CASSQDGGVGYNEQFF
TRBV7-9	NA	TRBJ2-1	TRBD2	TGTGCCAGCAGCAAAGGACTAGCGGGCTACAATGAGCAGTTCTTC	CASSKGLAGYNEQFF
TRBV3-1	NA	TRBJ1-6	TRBD1	TGTGCCAGCAGCCCCCGGGCCAGGGGGCTCGGGTATAATTCACCCCTCCACTTT	CASSPRARGLGYNSPLHF
TRBV6-6	NA	TRBJ2-7	NA	TGTGCCAGCAGCCAGAGCCTTATCTACGAGCAGTACTTC	CASSQSLIYEQYF
TRBV24-1	NA	TRBJ2-5	NA	TGTGCCACCAGTGATGGGGGACAAGAGACCCAGTACTTC	CATSDGGQETQYF
TRBV25-1	NA	TRBJ1-6	TRBD1	TGTGCCAGCACTAAGACAGGGCAGAATTCACCCCTCCACTTT	CASTKTGQNSPLHF
TRBV9	few	TRBJ2-2	NA	TGTGCCAGCAGCTTCCAGGGCGGAGGAGCCGGGGAGCTGTTTTTT	CASSFQGGGAGELFF
TRBV27	NA	TRBJ1-1	NA	TGTGCCAGCCTTCGGGGCACTGAAGCTTTCTTT	CASLRGTEAFF
TRBV5-1	NA	TRBJ1-4	NA	TGCGCCAGCAGCCCAAGTGCAACTAATGAAAAACTGTTTTTT	CASSPSATNEKLFF
TRBV29-1	NA	TRBJ2-1	NA	TGCAGCGTTGAAACCCGGGAAAGGGACAATGAGCAGTTCTTC	CSVETRERDNEQFF
TRBV12-3/TRBV12-4	NA	TRBJ2-4	TRBD1	TGTGCCAGCAGGGGCGGGACAGGGGAAATGGGGCGGGCCAAAAACATTCAGTACTTC	CASRGGTGEMGRAKNIQYF
TRBV19	few	TRBJ2-7	NA	TGTGCCAGTAGTGGAAGACTAGCCTACGAGCAGTACTTC	CASSGRLAYEQYF
TRBV27	few	TRBJ1-2	NA	TGTGCCAGCAGGCAGGGAAGCTATGGCTACACCTTC	CASRQGSYGYTF
TRBV5-1	few	TRBJ2-1	NA	TGCGCCAGCAGCTTGCTTCAGTTCTCCTACAATGAGCAGTTCTTC	CASSLLQFSYNEQFF
TRBV19	NA	TRBJ2-1	TRBD1	TGTGCCAGTAGGACAGGGGGCTGGGGTGAGCAGTTCTTC	CASRTGGWGEQFF
TRBV30	NA	TRBJ2-7	NA	TGTGCCTGGAGCCTCCCAGGGACGTCCTACGAGCAGTACTTC	CAWSLPGTSYEQYF
TRBV3-1	NA	TRBJ2-5	NA	TGTGCCAGCACCTCTCCCCGGGACACCCCCCAAGAGACCCAGTACTTC	CASTSPRDTPQETQYF
TRBV6-5	NA	TRBJ1-1	NA	TGTGCCAGCAGTTACCCGGACAGTGAAGCTTTCTTT	CASSYPDSEAFF
TRBV25-1	NA	TRBJ1-2	NA	TGTGCCAGCAGTGATTGGGCAGACTATGGCTACACCTTC	CASSDWADYGYTF